One and the same sample provided the 18 T cell receptor beta chains below, sequenced in a study of blood T cell repertoires in COVID-19. Clones were read by immunoSEQ multiplex PCR, and TCRdb kept only the in-frame ones, dropping some. The sample holds approximately 200,000 clones, roughly 88% seen once. The sample comprised peripheral blood. These receptors all come from a woman aged 25 to 39 with acute or convalescent COVID-19.

V and J are TRBV27 and TRBJ2-3; D perhaps matches TRBD1 (6 bases). Germline loops: CDR1 MNHEY, CDR2 SMNVEV (reference sequence). The CDR3 runs 13 residues. Trimming removed 3 bases at V and 6 bases at J, with 10 bases between. Here the CDR3 DNA reads TGTGCCAGCAGTTTTCAGGGGACGGATACGCAGTATTTT. Translation: CASSFQGTDTQYF.

The chain combines TRBV18 with TRBJ1-1; 8 bases are a match to TRBD1. The V gene end was trimmed by 5 bases and the J gene end by 6 bases; junction bases not matched to a gene: 5. Germline V gene sequence: CDR1 KGHSH, CDR2 LQKENI. This CDR3 spans 13 amino acids. CDR3 nucleotide sequence: TGTGCCAGCTCATCGGGACAGGACGCTGAAGCTTTCTTT. Encoded protein: CASSSGQDAEAFF.

The chain combines TRBV29-1 with TRBJ2-5, with 7 bases matching TRBD1. The CDR3 consists of 12 residues. Per germline, CDR1 SQVTM and CDR2 ANQGSEA. V gave up 8 bases and J gave up 3 bases; unmatched junction bases: 6. Here the CDR3 DNA reads TGCAGCCCGTGGGGGACAGAAGAGACCCAGTACTTC. Protein product: CSPWGTEETQYF.

The chain uses TRBV7-8 and TRBJ1-1; no firm D call. The V end was cut by 6 bases, the J end by 0 bases, with 20 bases between. Germline CDR1 reads SGHVS; CDR2 reads FQNEAQ. The CDR3 runs to 17 residues. CDR3 in DNA: TGTGCCAGCAGTAGAAGTTACGCCGGTTTCATGAACACTGAAGCTTTCTTT. Its translation: CASSRSYAGFMNTEAFF.

The genes are TRBV24-1 and TRBJ2-1; TRBD1 agrees at 8 bases. Trimming at V came to 3 bases and at J to 0 bases, leaving 6 bases not matched to a gene. The CDR3 is 17 residues long. CDR1 is KGHDR, CDR2 SFDVKD, per germline. The chain's CDR3 is CATSDPTGGSSYNEQFF. The CDR3 coding sequence is TGTGCCACCAGTGATCCAACAGGGGGTAGCTCCTACAATGAGCAGTTCTTC.

The rearrangement joins TRBV11-2 to TRBJ1-3; 7 bases are shared with TRBD1. Germline V gene lookup returns CDR1 SGHAT and CDR2 FQNNGV. V was clipped by 7 bases and J by 3 bases; unmatched bases: 3. CDR3 length equals 13 residues. The CDR3 nucleotides are TGTGCCAGCACCTGGGACAGTGGAAACACCATATATTTT. Translated, it gives CASTWDSGNTIYF.

J is TRBJ2-4 and V is TRBV7-9, with 8 positions matching TRBD1. Germline V gene sequence: CDR1 SEHNR, CDR2 FQNEAQ (reference sequence). The CDR3 has 15 amino acids. V shed 5 bases and J 7 bases; nucleotides not matched to a gene: 10. The CDR3 coding sequence is TGTGCCAGCAGCGCGACCTCAGGGGGCAGTAACATTCAGTACTTC. Protein sequence: CASSATSGGSNIQYF.

The chain is built from TRBV9 and TRBJ1-4, with D uncertain. There are 14 residues in the CDR3. The germline V gene encodes CDR1 SGDLS and CDR2 YYNGEE. V was clipped by 0 bases and J by 10 bases, with 13 bases between them. CDR3 protein: CASSVGAETPKLFF. The CDR3 bases are TGTGCCAGCAGCGTAGGGGCCGAAACGCCAAAACTGTTTTTT.

This clone has a single count. CDR3 nucleotide sequence: TGTGCCAGCAGTTTGACTAGCGGACCGAACTACGAGCAGTACTTC. Its protein is CASSLTSGPNYEQYF. The chain couples TRBV6-5 to TRBJ2-7, with TRBD2 matching 9 bases. Looked up from germline, CDR1 is MNHEY and CDR2 is SVGAGI. The CDR3 extends over 15 amino acids. V lost 4 bases, J lost 3 bases, and 7 bases stayed unmatched.

The chain uses TRBV5-1 and TRBJ2-2; D remains unclear. Germline values: CDR1 SGHRS, CDR2 YFSETQ. The CDR3 contains 13 residues. V lost 4 bases and J 3 bases, leaving 7 bases between the germline ends. CDR3 amino acids: CASSPSDTGELFF. The CDR3 nucleotides read TGCGCCAGCAGCCCGTCGGACACCGGGGAGCTGTTTTTT.

The J gene is TRBJ1-5, the V gene TRBV12-5; 9 nucleotides align to TRBD1. Losses at the gene ends were 3 bases for V and 0 bases for J; bases not matched to a gene: 3. Germline CDR1 LGHNT, CDR2 FRNRAP. The CDR3 sequence is 16 residues long. CDR3 residues: CASGFRTGVSNQPQHF. The CDR3 coding sequence is TGTGCTAGTGGTTTTCGGACAGGGGTTAGCAATCAGCCCCAGCATTTT.

The chain carries TRBV7-2 and TRBJ1-4; 7 positions agree with TRBD1. Germline CDR1 and CDR2: SGHTA and FQGNSA. Losses at the gene ends were 1 base for V and 8 bases for J; bases not matched to a gene: 4. This CDR3 has 14 amino acids. The CDR3 spells CASSLEGQPEKLFF. DNA of the CDR3: TGTGCCAGCAGCTTAGAGGGACAGCCCGAAAAACTGTTTTTT.

This sequence joins TRBV6-2 or TRBV6-3 and TRBJ2-3; 7 bases agree with TRBD2. This CDR3 has 12 amino acids. After removal of 2 bases from V and 11 bases from J, the junction contained 4 bases not matched to a gene. Germline values: CDR1 MNHEY, CDR2 SVGEGT. Written as DNA, the CDR3 is TGTGCCAGCAGTTACCCGGCGGGAGTGCAGTATTTT. This translates into CASSYPAGVQYF.

This clone was recorded only once. The V gene is TRBV5-8, the J gene TRBJ2-5; D gene ambiguous. The CDR3 is 14 amino acids. The V gene's germline CDR1 is SGHTS and CDR2 YDEGEE. Trimming took 1 base from V and 4 from J, leaving 11 bases between them. The CDR3 spells CASSLTRGSETQYF. The CDR3 nucleotides are TGTGCCAGCAGCTTGACCCGCGGTTCAGAGACCCAGTACTTC. Supplemented by reference TRBV5-8 and TRBJ2-5, the full variable domain reads EAGVTQSPTHLIKTRGQQATLRCSPISGHTSVYWYQQALGLGLQFLLWYDEGEERNRGNFPPRFSGRQFPNYSSELNVNALELEDSALYLCASSLTRGSETQYFGPGTRLLVL.

The J gene is TRBJ1-3, the V gene TRBV30; D gene unclear. The CDR3 has 15 amino acids. V was pared by 5 bases and J by 0 bases, with 14 bases between. Germline loops: CDR1 GTSNPN, CDR2 SVGIG (reference sequence). This CDR3 is CAWVREGFSGNTIYF. The CDR3 DNA reads as TGTGCCTGGGTTCGAGAGGGTTTCTCTGGAAACACCATATATTTT.

The chain employs TRBV15 and TRBJ2-1; TRBD2 is a possible D gene (5 bases). Germline CDR1 and CDR2: LNHNV and YYDKDF (reference sequence). V was shortened by 4 bases and J by 6 bases, with 10 bases between the two germline ends. CDR3 length: 13 residues. The CDR3 coding sequence is TGTGCCACCAGCACGGACTTCCTCAATGAGCAGTTCTTC. As protein: CATSTDFLNEQFF. The variable domain in full, with the rest retrieved from reference TRBV15 and TRBJ2-1, is DAMVIQNPRYQVTQFGKPVTLSCSQTLNHNVMYWYQQKSSQAPKLLFHYYDKDFNNEADTPDNFQSRRPNTSFCFLDIRSPGLGDTAMYLCATSTDFLNEQFFGPGTRLTVL.

The chain couples TRBV6-5 to TRBJ1-5, with a weak D call TRBD1 (6 bases). Trimming left V 3 bases short and J 4 bases short, with 13 bases between. Germline CDR1 MNHEY, CDR2 SVGAGI. This CDR3 region has 15 residues. In DNA, the CDR3 is TGTGCCAGCAGTTATTCGGCAGGGACAAATCAGCCCCAGCATTTT. It specifies CASSYSAGTNQPQHF.

This sequence joins TRBV15 and TRBJ2-7, with D possibly being TRBD1 (5 bases). The ends were cut back, 0 bases at V and 3 bases at J, with 18 bases in the middle. Germline values: CDR1 LNHNV, CDR2 YYDKDF (reference sequence). This CDR3 has 17 residues. The CDR3 DNA follows: TGTGCCACCAGCAGAGATTCCAAGGCCCAGGGTTACTACGAGCAGTACTTC. As protein: CATSRDSKAQGYYEQYF.